This is a list of T cell receptor beta chains from one sample in a study of blood T cell repertoires in COVID-19. Profiled with immunoSEQ multiplex PCR; TCRdb holds only in-frame clones, not every one. Of approximately 190,000 clones in the sample, 65% to 85% are singletons; the top ten hold about 3.2%. Sample: PBMCs or T cells enriched from blood (not recorded which). The origin of the receptors is a woman in her 30s who had been exposed to COVID-19. Both conserved end residues are part of each CDR3. The D gene is left open where the match is weak. The size field is filled for only some rows; it gives once, few, many or a size class.

d_call | clone_size | j_call | v_call | cdr3_aa | cdr3_nt
NA | NA | TRBJ1-2 | TRBV11-2 | CASSSEVYGPYGYTF | TGTGCCAGCAGCTCCGAAGTATATGGGCCCTATGGCTACACCTTC
NA | NA | TRBJ2-1 | TRBV4-2 | CASSQESWGGFEQFF | TGTGCCAGCAGCCAAGAATCGTGGGGGGGCTTCGAGCAGTTCTTC
TRBD1 | NA | TRBJ1-3 | TRBV14 | CASSRGTGAGNTIYF | TGTGCCAGCAGCCGAGGGACAGGGGCTGGAAACACCATATATTTT
TRBD1 | few | TRBJ1-5 | TRBV7-9 | CASSLALAGGRNQPQHF | TGTGCCAGCAGCTTAGCGTTGGCAGGGGGCCGCAATCAGCCCCAGCATTTT
NA | NA | TRBJ1-4 | TRBV5-4 | CASSLGSRRTNLEKLFF | TGTGCCAGCAGCCTGGGTAGTCGTCGGACAAACCTGGAAAAACTGTTTTTT
TRBD1 | NA | TRBJ1-1 | TRBV6-5 | CASSSGTGGTEAFF | TGTGCCAGCAGTTCCGGGACAGGGGGGACTGAAGCTTTCTTT
TRBD1 | NA | TRBJ1-5 | TRBV7-8 | CASSVDRGSNQPQHF | TGTGCCAGCAGCGTGGACAGGGGAAGCAATCAGCCCCAGCATTTT
NA | NA | TRBJ1-4 | TRBV25-1 | CASSLPVNEKLFF | TGTGCCAGCAGTCTCCCCGTCAATGAAAAACTGTTTTTT
NA | few | TRBJ2-5 | TRBV19 | CASSPGQQETQYF | TGTGCCAGTAGTCCGGGACAACAAGAGACCCAGTACTTC
NA | NA | TRBJ1-1 | TRBV10-3 | CAIRTSGTEAFF | TGTGCCATCAGGACGAGCGGCACTGAAGCTTTCTTT
NA | NA | TRBJ2-7 | TRBV11-2 | CASSIGNSYEQYF | TGTGCCAGCAGCATCGGGAACTCCTACGAGCAGTACTTC
NA | NA | TRBJ1-2 | TRBV5-4 | CASSLEAGKSPRYGYTF | TGTGCCAGCAGCTTGGAAGCAGGTAAGTCACCCCGATATGGCTACACCTTC
TRBD2 | NA | TRBJ2-5 | TRBV2 | CASSDSGGRMETQYF | TGTGCCAGCAGTGACAGCGGGGGGCGAATGGAGACCCAGTACTTC
NA | NA | TRBJ2-5 | TRBV7-9 | CASSLVSSQETQYF | TGTGCCAGCAGCTTAGTATCGAGTCAAGAGACCCAGTACTTC
TRBD1 | NA | TRBJ1-1 | TRBV3-1/TRBV3-2 | CASSRDRPDGHTEAFF | TGTGCCAGCAGCCGGGACAGGCCAGACGGACACACTGAAGCTTTCTTT
TRBD1 | NA | TRBJ1-5 | TRBV30 | CAWSLGQGNQPQHF | TGTGCCTGGAGTCTGGGACAGGGCAATCAGCCCCAGCATTTT
NA | NA | TRBJ2-7 | TRBV4-3 | CASSQEVNNGQYF | TGCGCCAGCAGCCAGGAGGTAAATAATGGGCAGTACTTC
TRBD1 | few | TRBJ1-1 | TRBV6-5 | CASSTSGGTEAFF | TGTGCCAGCAGTACCTCAGGGGGCACTGAAGCTTTCTTT
NA | NA | TRBJ2-3 | TRBV5-1 | CASSRRGRGTADTQYF | TGCGCCAGCAGCCGCCGAGGAAGGGGTACCGCAGATACGCAGTATTTT
TRBD2 | NA | TRBJ2-7 | TRBV5-1 | CASSPTSGSSYEQYF | TGCGCCAGCAGCCCGACTAGCGGCAGCTCCTACGAGCAGTACTTC
NA | NA | TRBJ1-1 | TRBV11-2 | CASSLLTGEGAFF | TGTGCCAGCAGCTTATTGACGGGTGAGGGAGCTTTCTTT
NA | NA | TRBJ2-7 | TRBV21-1 | CASSTIIRDWSNYF | TGTGCCAGCAGCACCATAATACGGGACTGGAGTAACTACTTC
TRBD1 | NA | TRBJ1-2 | TRBV6-5 | CASSYGQADGYTF | TGTGCCAGCAGTTACGGACAGGCAGATGGCTACACCTTC
NA | NA | TRBJ2-5 | TRBV30 | CAWTRDSQETQYF | TGTGCCTGGACCCGGGACTCCCAAGAGACCCAGTACTTC
TRBD1 | NA | TRBJ1-5 | TRBV2 | CASRGIFRDRVTQPQHF | TGTGCCAGCAGGGGAATTTTCCGGGACAGAGTAACGCAGCCCCAGCATTTT
NA | NA | TRBJ1-2 | TRBV14 | CASSQGLELKNYGYTF | TGTGCCAGCAGCCAAGGGCTAGAGCTAAAAAACTATGGCTACACCTTC
TRBD1 | few | TRBJ1-6 | TRBV7-9 | CASSVPEARTGGVNSPLHF | TGTGCCAGCAGCGTACCCGAAGCCCGGACAGGGGGCGTCAATTCACCCCTCCACTTT
NA | NA | TRBJ1-5 | TRBV9 | CASSPAGVNQPQHF | TGTGCCAGCAGCCCCGCGGGGGTCAATCAGCCCCAGCATTTT
TRBD2 | NA | TRBJ2-7 | TRBV19 | CASRSWASGNEQYF | TGTGCCAGTAGGTCTTGGGCTAGCGGTAACGAGCAGTACTTC
NA | NA | TRBJ1-4 | TRBV30 | CAWSLQGREKLFF | TGTGCCTGGAGTCTCCAGGGTAGGGAAAAACTGTTTTTT
NA | NA | TRBJ1-6 | TRBV5-1 | CASSLGAARSPLHF | TGCGCCAGCAGCTTGGGAGCGGCCCGGTCACCCCTCCACTTT
NA | NA | TRBJ1-2 | TRBV3-1/TRBV3-2 | CASSRTQGIWGYTF | TGTGCCAGCAGCCGTACTCAGGGGATTTGGGGCTACACCTTC
NA | NA | TRBJ2-7 | TRBV12-3/TRBV12-4 | CASSRRSSYEQYF | TGTGCCAGCAGTCGTAGGAGCTCCTACGAGCAGTACTTC
TRBD2 | once | TRBJ2-1 | TRBV4-1 | CASSQVVAGGSEQFF | TGCGCCAGCAGCCAAGTGGTTGCGGGGGGCAGTGAGCAGTTCTTC
TRBD1 | NA | TRBJ1-4 | TRBV3-1/TRBV3-2 | CASSWDSGREKLFF | TGTGCCAGCAGCTGGGACAGCGGACGTGAAAAACTGTTTTTT
NA | NA | TRBJ1-3 | TRBV19 | CASNPTGSSGNTIYF | TGTGCCAGTAACCCCACAGGAAGCTCTGGAAACACCATATATTTT
TRBD2 | NA | TRBJ2-5 | TRBV6-2/TRBV6-3 | CASSQTGTSGVETQYF | TGTGCCAGCAGTCAAACGGGTACTAGCGGGGTAGAGACCCAGTACTTC
NA | NA | TRBJ1-2 | TRBV30 | CAWSVGQGGGYTF | TGTGCCTGGAGTGTTGGGCAGGGTGGTGGCTACACCTTC
TRBD1 | NA | TRBJ2-3 | TRBV29-1 | CSARWAGQGNTDTQYF | TGCAGCGCCCGCTGGGCGGGACAGGGGAACACAGATACGCAGTATTTT
TRBD1 | NA | TRBJ2-1 | TRBV7-2 | CASGSGQGSENEQFF | TGTGCCAGCGGGTCGGGACAGGGGAGTGAGAATGAGCAGTTCTTC
NA | NA | TRBJ1-1 | TRBV5-1 | CASARGDTNTEAFF | TGCGCCAGCGCCCGAGGGGACACGAACACTGAAGCTTTCTTT
NA | NA | TRBJ2-4 | TRBV5-1 | CASSLADIQYF | TGCGCCAGCAGCTTGGCCGACATTCAGTACTTC
NA | NA | TRBJ1-2 | TRBV11-2 | CASSQAGVGYTF | TGTGCCAGCAGCCAGGCAGGGGTCGGCTACACCTTC